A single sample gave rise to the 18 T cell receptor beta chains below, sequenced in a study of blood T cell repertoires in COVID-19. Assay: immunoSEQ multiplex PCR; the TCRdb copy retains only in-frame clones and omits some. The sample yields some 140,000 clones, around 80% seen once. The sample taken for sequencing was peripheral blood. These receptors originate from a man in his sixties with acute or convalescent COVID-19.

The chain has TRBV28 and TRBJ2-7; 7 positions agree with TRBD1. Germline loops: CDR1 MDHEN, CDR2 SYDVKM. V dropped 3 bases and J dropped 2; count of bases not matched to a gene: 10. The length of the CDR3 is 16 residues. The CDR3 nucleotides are TGTGCCAGCAGTTTTACTTTGGACAGGACGACCTACGAGCAGTACTTC. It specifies CASSFTLDRTTYEQYF.

The CDR3 bases are TGCGCCAGCAGCTTGTATCCGGGAGCGGACAATGAGCAGTTCTTC. Its protein is CASSLYPGADNEQFF. The rearrangement links TRBV5-1 to TRBJ2-1; D perhaps matches TRBD2 (6 bases). The CDR3 is made up of 15 amino acids. Trimming removed 1 base at V and 5 bases at J, with 13 bases between. The germline gives CDR1 SGHRS, CDR2 YFSETQ.

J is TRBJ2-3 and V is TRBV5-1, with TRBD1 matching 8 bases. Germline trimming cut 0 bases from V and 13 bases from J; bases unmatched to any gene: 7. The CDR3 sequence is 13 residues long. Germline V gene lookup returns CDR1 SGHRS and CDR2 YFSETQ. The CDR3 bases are TGCGCCAGCAGCTTGGCCATCCAGGGGGCGAAGTATTTT. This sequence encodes CASSLAIQGAKYF.

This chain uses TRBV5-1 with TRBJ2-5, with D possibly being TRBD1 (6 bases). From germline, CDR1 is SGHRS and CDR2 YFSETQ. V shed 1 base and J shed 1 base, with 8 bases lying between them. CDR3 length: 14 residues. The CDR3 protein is CASSLTGIQETQYF. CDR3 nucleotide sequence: TGCGCCAGCAGCTTGACAGGGATCCAAGAGACCCAGTACTTC.

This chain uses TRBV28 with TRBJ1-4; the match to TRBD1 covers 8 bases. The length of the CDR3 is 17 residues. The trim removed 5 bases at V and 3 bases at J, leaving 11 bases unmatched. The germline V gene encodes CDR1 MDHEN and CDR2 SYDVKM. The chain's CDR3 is CASSPRGWTGSNEKLFF. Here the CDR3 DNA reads TGTGCCAGCAGTCCCCGTGGTTGGACAGGGTCTAATGAAAAACTGTTTTTT.

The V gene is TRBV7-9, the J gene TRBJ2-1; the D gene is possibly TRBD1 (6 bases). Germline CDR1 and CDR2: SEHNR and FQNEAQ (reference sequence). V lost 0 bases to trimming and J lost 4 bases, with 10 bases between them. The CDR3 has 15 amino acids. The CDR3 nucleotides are TGTGCCAGCAGCTTAGCCGGGACAAAGTACAATGAGCAGTTCTTC. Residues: CASSLAGTKYNEQFF.

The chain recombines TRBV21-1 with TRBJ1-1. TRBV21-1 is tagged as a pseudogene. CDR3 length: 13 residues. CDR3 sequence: CASSNSEGFEAFF. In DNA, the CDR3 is TGTGCCAGCAGCAACTCGGAGGGGTTTGAAGCTTTCTTT.

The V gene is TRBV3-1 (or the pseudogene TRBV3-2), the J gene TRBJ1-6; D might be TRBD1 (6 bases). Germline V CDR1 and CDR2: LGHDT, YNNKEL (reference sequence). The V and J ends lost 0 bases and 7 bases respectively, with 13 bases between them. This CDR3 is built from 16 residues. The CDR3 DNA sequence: TGTGCCAGCAGCCAAGAGTACGGGGGGCGAAATTCACCCCTCCACTTT. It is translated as CASSQEYGGRNSPLHF.

This CDR3 reads CASSLSGMYEQYF. CDR3 DNA: TGTGCCAGCAGCTTAAGCGGGATGTACGAGCAGTACTTC. The V gene is TRBV7-2, the J gene TRBJ2-7; TRBD2 aligns across 7 bases. This CDR3 is 13 amino acids long. V was clipped by 2 bases and J by 4 bases; unmatched bases: 2. Per the germline V gene, CDR1 is SGHTA and CDR2 is FQGNSA.

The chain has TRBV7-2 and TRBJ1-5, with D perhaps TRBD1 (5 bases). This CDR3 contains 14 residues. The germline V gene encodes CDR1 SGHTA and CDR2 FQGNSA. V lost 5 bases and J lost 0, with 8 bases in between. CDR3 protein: CASSQGNSNQPQHF. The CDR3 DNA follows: TGTGCCAGCAGCCAGGGAAATAGCAATCAGCCCCAGCATTTT.

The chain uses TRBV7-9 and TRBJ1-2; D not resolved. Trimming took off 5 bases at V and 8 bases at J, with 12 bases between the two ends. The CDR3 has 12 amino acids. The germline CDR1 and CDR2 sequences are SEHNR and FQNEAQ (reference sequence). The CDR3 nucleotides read TGTGCCAGCAGCACCAGCCCGGGAGGCTACACCTTC. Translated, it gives CASSTSPGGYTF.

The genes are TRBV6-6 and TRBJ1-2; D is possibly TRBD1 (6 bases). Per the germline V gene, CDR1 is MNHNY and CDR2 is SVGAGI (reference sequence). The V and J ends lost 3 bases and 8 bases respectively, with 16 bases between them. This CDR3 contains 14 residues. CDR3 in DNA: TGTGCCAGCAGTTATCGGGGGGCGGATTACGGCTACACCTTC. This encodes CASSYRGADYGYTF.

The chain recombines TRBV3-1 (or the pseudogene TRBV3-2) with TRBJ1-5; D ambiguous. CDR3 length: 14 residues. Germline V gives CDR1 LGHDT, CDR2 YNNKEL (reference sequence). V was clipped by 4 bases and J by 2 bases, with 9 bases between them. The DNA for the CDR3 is TGTGCCAGCAGCCGAGCCTCGGGCAATCAGCCCCAGCATTTT. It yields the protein CASSRASGNQPQHF.

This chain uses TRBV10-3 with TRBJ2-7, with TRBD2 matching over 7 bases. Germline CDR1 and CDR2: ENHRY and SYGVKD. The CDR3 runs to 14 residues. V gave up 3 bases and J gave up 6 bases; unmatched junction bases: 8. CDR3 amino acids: CAISDGGRAPEQYF. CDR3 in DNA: TGTGCCATCAGTGACGGGGGGAGGGCCCCCGAGCAGTACTTC.

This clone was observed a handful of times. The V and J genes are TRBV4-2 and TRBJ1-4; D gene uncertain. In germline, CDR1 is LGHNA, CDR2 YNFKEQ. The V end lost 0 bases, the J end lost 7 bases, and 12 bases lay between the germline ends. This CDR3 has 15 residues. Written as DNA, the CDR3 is TGTGCCAGCAGCCAAGAAGGGAGGTTCGCTGAAAAACTGTTTTTT. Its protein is CASSQEGRFAEKLFF.

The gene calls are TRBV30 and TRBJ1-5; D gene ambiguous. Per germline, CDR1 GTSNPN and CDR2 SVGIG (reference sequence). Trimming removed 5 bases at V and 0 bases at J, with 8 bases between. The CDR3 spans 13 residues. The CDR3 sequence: CAWGRDSNQPQHF. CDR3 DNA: TGTGCCTGGGGCCGGGATAGCAATCAGCCCCAGCATTTT.

CDR3: CASSASGRAYNEQFF. In nucleotides, the CDR3 is TGTGCCAGCAGCGCTAGCGGGAGGGCGTACAATGAGCAGTTCTTC. This sequence joins TRBV9 and TRBJ2-1, with 12 nucleotides matching TRBD2. Germline values: CDR1 SGDLS, CDR2 YYNGEE. The CDR3 has 15 residues. Trimming at V came to 3 bases and at J to 4 bases, leaving 2 bases not matched to a gene.

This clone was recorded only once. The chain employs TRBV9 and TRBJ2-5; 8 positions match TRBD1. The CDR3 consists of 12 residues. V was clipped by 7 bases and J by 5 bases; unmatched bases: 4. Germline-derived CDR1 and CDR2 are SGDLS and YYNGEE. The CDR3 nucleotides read TGTGCCAGCGGACAGGGTGAGGAGACCCAGTACTTC. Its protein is CASGQGEETQYF. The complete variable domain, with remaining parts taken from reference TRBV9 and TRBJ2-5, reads DSGVTQTPKHLITATGQRVTLRCSPRSGDLSVYWYQQSLDQGLQFLIQYYNGEERAKGNILERFSAQQFPDLHSELNLSSLELGDSALYFCASGQGEETQYFGPGTRLLVL.